A single sample is the source of the 28 T cell receptor beta chains below, sequenced in a study of OX40 agonist ivuxolimab in advanced cancers. Clones were sequenced by immunoSEQ multiplex PCR, and TCRdb holds only the in-frame ones, with some missing. The data hold more than 45,000 clones, with 75% to 80% observed a single time. The material sequenced was CD4+ or CD8+ T cells sorted from blood, taken in a trial of the OX40 agonist ivuxolimab. The receptors shown here come from an adult with an advanced solid tumor such as melanoma, head and neck, liver or kidney cancer.

This clone has more than one count but fewer than ten. This chain connects TRBV29-1 to TRBJ1-1, with D perhaps TRBD1 (5 bases). Germline values: CDR1 SQVTM, CDR2 ANQGSEA. The CDR3 totals 13 residues. V lost 7 bases and J lost 1, with 13 bases in between. CDR3 coding DNA: TGCAGCGCCGAGGGGCAACCGAACACTGAAGCTTTCTTT. As protein: CSAEGQPNTEAFF.

This chain connects TRBV7-8 to TRBJ1-1; possibly TRBD1 for D (6 bases). This CDR3 is 15 amino acids long. Germline V CDR1 and CDR2: SGHVS, FQNEAQ. Trimming removed 4 bases from V and 1 base from J, with 13 bases in between. The CDR3 bases are TGTGCCAGCAGCTACCCGGGGGGGCGGAACACTGAAGCTTTCTTT. The encoded protein is CASSYPGGRNTEAFF.

The chain has TRBV5-1 and TRBJ1-1, with 8 bases identical to TRBD1. CDR3 length: 16 residues. Germline loops: CDR1 SGHRS, CDR2 YFSETQ. J gave up 2 bases and V 0 bases, and 6 bases lay outside the gene matches. This CDR3 reads CASSLGTGRLNTEAFF. The CDR3 DNA follows: TGCGCCAGCAGCTTGGGGACAGGGAGACTAAACACTGAAGCTTTCTTT.

The chain is built from TRBV28 and TRBJ1-5; 7 bases are shared with TRBD1. Germline V gives CDR1 MDHEN, CDR2 SYDVKM. The CDR3 length is 14 residues. The V segment lost 5 bases and the J segment 6 bases; nucleotides outside the gene matches: 7. CDR3 amino acids: CASSGTGTVQPQHF. In nucleotides, the CDR3 is TGTGCCAGCAGTGGTACCGGGACAGTTCAGCCCCAGCATTTT.

This clone was recorded only once. The chain recombines TRBV6-5 with TRBJ1-5; no clear D. Trimming took 6 bases from V and 9 from J, leaving 15 bases between them. Germline values: CDR1 MNHEY, CDR2 SVGAGI. This CDR3 contains 13 residues. The CDR3 sequence: CASRDGPYVPQHF. CDR3 coding DNA: TGTGCCAGCAGGGACGGTCCTTATGTGCCCCAGCATTTT.

The CDR3 sequence is CASSFDRGSYNEQFF. In DNA, the CDR3 is TGCGCCAGCAGCTTCGACAGGGGTTCCTACAATGAGCAGTTCTTC. This chain connects TRBV5-1 to TRBJ2-1; 8 nucleotides align to TRBD1. The CDR3 extends over 15 amino acids. From germline, CDR1 is SGHRS and CDR2 YFSETQ. Trimming cost V 2 bases and J 1 base; bases outside gene matches: 2.

CDR3 residues: CASSIGLSGFYEQYF. CDR3 DNA sequence: TGTGCCAGTAGTATAGGTCTTTCGGGATTCTACGAGCAGTACTTC. The chain carries TRBV19 and TRBJ2-7, with D possibly being TRBD2 (5 bases). V was clipped by 1 base and J by 3 bases, with 13 bases between them. Germline CDR1 reads LNHDA; CDR2 reads SQIVND (reference sequence). CDR3 size: 15 residues. Using reference TRBV19 and TRBJ2-7 for the parts outside the CDR3, the full variable domain is DGGITQSPKYLFRKEGQNVTLSCEQNLNHDAMYWYRQDPGQGLRLIYYSQIVNDFQKGDIAEGYSVSREKKESFPLTVTSAQKNPTAFYLCASSIGLSGFYEQYFGPGTRLTVT.

This clone has only one observation. V and J are TRBV7-6 and TRBJ1-1; the D is unclear. Looked up from germline, CDR1 is SGHVS and CDR2 is FNYEAQ. CDR3 size: 14 residues. V was pared by 1 base and J by 2 bases, with 8 bases between. The CDR3 loop reads CASSLEQSNTEAFF. The CDR3 region has the DNA TGTGCCAGCAGCTTAGAACAGAGCAACACTGAAGCTTTCTTT.

Here the CDR3 DNA reads TGTGCCAGCAGCCAAAGAGCGGACTATGGCTACACCTTC. It specifies CASSQRADYGYTF. The gene calls are TRBV4-2 and TRBJ1-2; no definite D call. V was trimmed by 2 bases and J by 3 bases, leaving 7 bases between them. This CDR3 region has 13 residues. CDR1 and CDR2 from the germline V gene are LGHNA and YNFKEQ.

The V gene is TRBV6-6, the J gene TRBJ1-1, with unresolved D. Germline V gives CDR1 MNHNY, CDR2 SVGAGI (reference sequence). The CDR3 covers 13 residues. The germline V and J ends were trimmed by 0 bases and 5 bases, with 7 bases remaining between them. The CDR3 DNA reads as TGTGCCAGCAGTTACTCAGGGTGGACTGAAGCTTTCTTT. It encodes CASSYSGWTEAFF.

This clone occurred once. This chain uses TRBV7-9 with TRBJ2-5; the D gene is possibly TRBD1 (5 bases). CDR3 size: 15 residues. V lost 5 bases and J lost 2, with 15 bases in between. The germline V gene encodes CDR1 SEHNR and CDR2 FQNEAQ (reference sequence). CDR3 nucleotides: TGTGCCAGCAGCCCGACAGCAAATAGGCAAGAGACCCAGTACTTC. Protein sequence: CASSPTANRQETQYF. The full variable domain, rest sourced from reference TRBV7-9 and TRBJ2-5, is DTGVSQNPRHKITKRGQNVTFRCDPISEHNRLYWYRQTLGQGPEFLTYFQNEAQLEKSRLLSDRFSAERPKGSFSTLEIQRTEQGDSAMYLCASSPTANRQETQYFGPGTRLLVL.

This clone was found a few times. This chain uses TRBV2 with TRBJ1-2; D is uncertain. In germline, CDR1 is SNHLY, CDR2 FYNNEI. This CDR3 region has 12 residues. The V and J ends lost 7 bases and 5 bases respectively, with 11 bases between them. The CDR3 region has the DNA TGTGCCAGCACCCCAGGAGTGTATGGCTACACCTTC. Amino acid sequence: CASTPGVYGYTF.

The chain carries TRBV2 and TRBJ1-2; the match to TRBD1 covers 8 bases. The CDR3 length is 14 residues. The trim removed 2 bases at V and 7 bases at J, leaving 6 bases unmatched. The germline V gene encodes CDR1 SNHLY and CDR2 FYNNEI. The CDR3 spells CASSESRDRPGYTF. For the CDR3, the DNA is TGTGCCAGCAGTGAAAGCCGGGACAGGCCTGGCTACACCTTC. The full variable domain, its missing parts supplied by reference TRBV2 and TRBJ1-2, is EPEVTQTPSHQVTQMGQEVILRCVPISNHLYFYWYRQILGQKVEFLVSFYNNEISEKSEIFDDQFSVERPDGSNFTLKIRSTKLEDSAMYFCASSESRDRPGYTFGSGTRLTVV.

V usage is TRBV5-1 and J usage is TRBJ1-4, with D perhaps TRBD1 (5 bases). The CDR3 contains 14 residues. CDR1 is SGHRS, CDR2 YFSETQ, per germline. V was clipped by 5 bases and J by 6 bases, with 14 bases between them. The CDR3 loop reads CASRNSRDDEKLFF. In DNA form, the CDR3 reads TGCGCCAGCAGGAATAGCAGGGATGATGAAAAACTGTTTTTT.

The chain joins TRBV6-4 to TRBJ2-1; D ambiguous. The V end was cut by 6 bases, the J end by 10 bases, with 16 bases between. The CDR3 loop spans 13 amino acids. Germline CDR1 and CDR2: MRHNA and SNTAGT. The CDR3 nucleotides are TGTGCCAGCAGACCGTTCCCTCAATCGGAGCAGTTCTTC. Its protein is CASRPFPQSEQFF.

The V and J genes are TRBV25-1 and TRBJ2-1; 10 positions match TRBD2. Germline V gene lookup returns CDR1 MGHDK and CDR2 SYGVNS. The length of the CDR3 is 15 residues. With 6 bases clipped from V and 5 bases from J, the junction kept 7 bases outside the gene matches. As DNA, the CDR3 is TGTGCCAGCAGATCTAGCGGGAGAGGGAACAATGAGCAGTTCTTC. It is translated as CASRSSGRGNNEQFF.

The chain combines TRBV4-2 with TRBJ2-2; 9 bases align to TRBD2. The CDR3 is 15 amino acids. In germline, CDR1 is LGHNA, CDR2 YNFKEQ. J lost 4 bases, V lost 8 bases, and 8 bases had no gene match. CDR3 sequence reads: CASFSGSSGTGELFF. Here the CDR3 DNA reads TGTGCCAGCTTTAGCGGGAGTAGCGGCACCGGGGAGCTGTTTTTT.

V gene TRBV7-2 combines with J gene TRBJ1-1; unclear D gene. The germline CDR1 and CDR2 sequences are SGHTA and FQGNSA. The CDR3 consists of 14 residues. Trimming removed 3 bases at V and 4 bases at J, with 12 bases between. For the CDR3, the DNA is TGTGCCAGCAGCTTTGGAGGGCTTGTCACTGAAGCTTTCTTT. Its protein product is CASSFGGLVTEAFF.

The V and J genes are TRBV9 and TRBJ1-6, with D uncertain. Trimming pared 0 bases from V and 5 bases from J, leaving 6 bases between. This CDR3 region has 14 residues. Germline V lookup: CDR1 SGDLS, CDR2 YYNGEE. The CDR3: CASSVGGDNSPLHF. For the CDR3, the DNA is TGTGCCAGCAGCGTAGGCGGGGATAATTCACCCCTCCACTTT.

This chain links TRBV2 with TRBJ1-1; perhaps TRBD1 as D (5 bases). Per the germline V gene, CDR1 is SNHLY and CDR2 is FYNNEI. V shed 4 bases and J shed 0 bases, with 9 bases lying between them. CDR3 length: 14 residues. CDR3 amino acids: CASSGGALNTEAFF. The CDR3 coding sequence is TGTGCCAGCAGTGGTGGGGCTTTGAACACTGAAGCTTTCTTT.

The V and J genes are TRBV28 and TRBJ1-5; a weak D match, TRBD1 (6 bases). Germline V CDR1 and CDR2: MDHEN, SYDVKM. Trimming took off 5 bases at V and 1 base at J, with 24 bases between the two ends. CDR3 length: 19 amino acids. CDR3 in DNA: TGTGCCAGCAGTGTATTGGGCCTAGACCGGAGGGGGAGCAATCAGCCCCAGCATTTT. It yields the protein CASSVLGLDRRGSNQPQHF.

This clone was observed a handful of times. V and J are TRBV11-2 and TRBJ2-5; 13 bases map to TRBD2. Germline loops: CDR1 SGHAT, CDR2 FQNNGV. J gave up 5 bases and V 3 bases, and 6 bases lay outside the gene matches. The CDR3 length is 16 residues. In nucleotides, the CDR3 is TGTGCCAGCAGCTTCACGACTAGCGGGGGGCACGAGACCCAGTACTTC. This gives the protein CASSFTTSGGHETQYF.

The CDR3 here is CASSQRQIQETQYF. The CDR3 DNA reads as TGTGCCAGCAGCCAACGACAGATCCAAGAGACCCAGTACTTC. V and J are TRBV7-2 and TRBJ2-5; tentatively, D is TRBD1 (5 bases). Germline V gene data show CDR1 as SGHTA and CDR2 as FQGNSA. V lost 5 bases and J lost 1, with 11 bases in between. The length of the CDR3 is 14 residues.

For the CDR3, the DNA is TGTGCCAGCAGCGACACCGACAGGGGGCGGGATGGCTACACCTTC. Its protein is CASSDTDRGRDGYTF. The chain recombines TRBV11-2 with TRBJ1-2, with TRBD1 matching 10 bases. The V segment lost 5 bases and the J segment 6 bases; nucleotides outside the gene matches: 9. Germline CDR1 and CDR2: SGHAT and FQNNGV. This CDR3 is 15 amino acids long.

This chain uses TRBV18 with TRBJ2-7; 9 bases are shared with TRBD2. V was clipped by 2 bases and J by 2 bases; unmatched bases: 4. Germline CDR1 and CDR2: KGHSH and LQKENI. The CDR3 spans 15 residues. The CDR3 DNA reads as TGTGCCAGCTCACCAACGGCGGGAGGGGCCTACGAGCAGTACTTC. Protein: CASSPTAGGAYEQYF.

In its sample, this clone was seen once. This CDR3 is CASNGNSYEQYF. CDR3 nucleotides: TGTGCCAGTAACGGGAATTCGTACGAGCAGTACTTC. The V and J genes are TRBV2 and TRBJ2-7; weak D call: TRBD2 (5 bases). In germline, CDR1 is SNHLY, CDR2 FYNNEI. This CDR3 spans 12 amino acids. V lost 9 bases, J lost 4 bases, and 13 bases lay in between. Drawing the rest from reference TRBV2 and TRBJ2-7, the complete variable domain is EPEVTQTPSHQVTQMGQEVILRCVPISNHLYFYWYRQILGQKVEFLVSFYNNEISEKSEIFDDQFSVERPDGSNFTLKIRSTKLEDSAMYFCASNGNSYEQYFGPGTRLTVT.

This clone was seen a single time. The chain has TRBV15 and TRBJ2-1; D tentatively reads TRBD1 or TRBD2 (5 bases each). The V end lost 2 bases, the J end lost 7 bases, and 21 bases lay between the germline ends. This CDR3 has 17 residues. Germline CDR1 and CDR2: LNHNV and YYDKDF (reference sequence). CDR3 region: CATSRSTRGAGKNEQFF. CDR3 nucleotides: TGTGCCACCAGCAGAAGCACTCGGGGCGCTGGTAAGAATGAGCAGTTCTTC.

This sequence joins TRBV15 and TRBJ1-1; the D is unclear. The CDR3 covers 16 residues. Trimming pared 3 bases from V and 1 base from J, leaving 15 bases between. The germline CDR1 and CDR2 sequences are LNHNV and YYDKDF (reference sequence). CDR3 in amino acids: CATSRGGSLQNTEAFF. CDR3 nucleotide sequence: TGTGCCACCAGCAGGGGAGGGTCCCTTCAGAACACTGAAGCTTTCTTT.